The entry that follows covers one TCR beta chain sequence. Its specificity is unknown. The ends were cut back, 5 bases at V and 6 bases at J, with 19 bases in the middle. CDR1 PRHDT and CDR2 FYEKMQ come from the germline V gene (reference sequence). This CDR3 is 15 amino acids long. This entry comes from a study of OX40 agonist ivuxolimab in advanced cancers. Across the study: Six ivuxolimab dose levels, 0.01 to 10 mg/kg, were given intravenously every 2 weeks. Study outcomes and limitations: Clones of CD4+ and CD8+ blood T cells grew by week 6 at doses of 0.1 to 3.0 mg/kg.

Sequencing used immunoSEQ multiplex PCR; TCRdb keeps in-frame clones, though not all of them. This sample has around 54,000 clones; less than 95% occur once, and the top ten carry about 9.3%. This sample comprised CD4+ or CD8+ T cells sorted from blood, obtained in a trial of the OX40 agonist ivuxolimab. This receptor was identified in an adult with an advanced solid tumor such as melanoma, head and neck, liver or kidney cancer. The chain joins TRBV13 to TRBJ1-2, with a weak D call TRBD1 (5 bases). The CDR3 DNA follows: TGTGCCAGCAGCCCCTACAACTTGCAGGGAAATGGCTACACCTTC. It translates to CASSPYNLQGNGYTF.